This T cell receptor (beta chain) emerged from a study of pediatric ulcerative colitis. Study-wide findings and caveats: Blood samples from a couple of patients yielded substantially fewer templates and were excluded from blood-rectal overlap analysis.

Germline V gene data show CDR1 as SGHAT and CDR2 as FQDESV (reference sequence). The CDR3 has 15 residues. V lost 1 base, J lost 4 bases, and 6 bases stayed unmatched. A note on this clone: Its antigen is still unknown.

TCRdb keeps only in-frame clones here, not all; method: immunoSEQ multiplex PCR. The sample lists 55,000 to 70,000 clones, around 86% seen once, with about 1.5% in the top ten. Source material: blood. The origin of this receptor is a boy younger than 18 who was a control in a study of pediatric ulcerative colitis. This chain uses TRBV11-1 with TRBJ2-7, with 8 bases lining up with TRBD1. The CDR3 here is CASSLERTGPYEQYF. The CDR3 DNA sequence: TGTGCCAGCAGCTTAGAAAGGACAGGGCCGTACGAGCAGTACTTC.